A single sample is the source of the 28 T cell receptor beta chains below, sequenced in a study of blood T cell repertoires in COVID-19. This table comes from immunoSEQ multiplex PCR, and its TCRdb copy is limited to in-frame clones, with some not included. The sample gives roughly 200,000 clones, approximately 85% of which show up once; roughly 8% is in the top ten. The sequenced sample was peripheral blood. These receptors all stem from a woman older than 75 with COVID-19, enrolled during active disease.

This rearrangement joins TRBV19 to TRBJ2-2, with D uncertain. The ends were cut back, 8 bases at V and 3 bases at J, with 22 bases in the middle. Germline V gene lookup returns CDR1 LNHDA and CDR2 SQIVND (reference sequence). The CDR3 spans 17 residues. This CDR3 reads CASRSTWLRGDTGELFF. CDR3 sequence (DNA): TGTGCCAGTCGAAGTACTTGGCTCAGAGGCGACACCGGGGAGCTGTTTTTT.

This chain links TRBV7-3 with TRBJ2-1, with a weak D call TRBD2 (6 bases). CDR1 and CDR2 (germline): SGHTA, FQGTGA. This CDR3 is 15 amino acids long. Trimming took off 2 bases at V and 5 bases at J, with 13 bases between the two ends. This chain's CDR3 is CASSLLAPPDNEQFF. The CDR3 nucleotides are TGTGCCAGCAGCTTACTAGCGCCCCCGGACAATGAGCAGTTCTTC.

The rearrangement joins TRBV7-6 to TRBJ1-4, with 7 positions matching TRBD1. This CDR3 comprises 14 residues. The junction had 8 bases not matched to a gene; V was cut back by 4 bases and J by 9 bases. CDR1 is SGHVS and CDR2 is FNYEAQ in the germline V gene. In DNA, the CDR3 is TGTGCCAGCAGCTCACAACGGGACAGTAAAAAACTGTTTTTT. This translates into CASSSQRDSKKLFF. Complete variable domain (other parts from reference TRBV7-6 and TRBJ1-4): GAGVSQSPRYKVTKRGQDVALRCDPISGHVSLYWYRQALGQGPEFLTYFNYEAQQDKSGLPNDRFSAERPEGSISTLTIQRTEQRDSAMYRCASSSQRDSKKLFFGSGTQLSVL.

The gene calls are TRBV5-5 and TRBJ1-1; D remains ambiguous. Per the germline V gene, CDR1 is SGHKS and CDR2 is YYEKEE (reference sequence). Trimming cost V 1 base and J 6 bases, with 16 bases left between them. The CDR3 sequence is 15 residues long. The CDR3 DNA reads TGTGCCAGCAGCTTGCTCTTGAGGGTTGTGTCTGAAGCTTTCTTT. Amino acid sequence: CASSLLLRVVSEAFF.

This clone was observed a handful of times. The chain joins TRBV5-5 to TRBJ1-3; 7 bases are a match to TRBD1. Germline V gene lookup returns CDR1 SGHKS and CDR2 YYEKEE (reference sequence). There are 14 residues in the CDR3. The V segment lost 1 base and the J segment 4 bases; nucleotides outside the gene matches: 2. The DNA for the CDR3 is TGTGCCAGCAGCTTGAGGGGGCCCGGAAACACCATATATTTT. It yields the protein CASSLRGPGNTIYF.

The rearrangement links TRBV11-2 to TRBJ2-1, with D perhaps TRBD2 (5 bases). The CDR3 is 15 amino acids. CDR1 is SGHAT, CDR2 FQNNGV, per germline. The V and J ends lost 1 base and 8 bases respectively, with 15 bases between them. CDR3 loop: CASSLVLGRRDEQFF. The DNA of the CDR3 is TGTGCCAGCAGCTTAGTTCTAGGGCGGCGGGATGAGCAGTTCTTC. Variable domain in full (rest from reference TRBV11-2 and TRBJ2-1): EAGVAQSPRYKIIEKRQSVAFWCNPISGHATLYWYQQILGQGPKLLIQFQNNGVVDDSQLPKDRFSAERLKGVDSTLKIQPAKLEDSAVYLCASSLVLGRRDEQFFGPGTRLTVL.

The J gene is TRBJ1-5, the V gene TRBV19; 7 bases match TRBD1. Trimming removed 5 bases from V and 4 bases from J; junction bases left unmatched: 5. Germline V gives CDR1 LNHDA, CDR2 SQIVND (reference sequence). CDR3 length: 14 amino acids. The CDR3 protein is CASSPGQANQPQHF. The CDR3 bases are TGTGCCAGTAGTCCAGGACAGGCGAATCAGCCCCAGCATTTT. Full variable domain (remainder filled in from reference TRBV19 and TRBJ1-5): DGGITQSPKYLFRKEGQNVTLSCEQNLNHDAMYWYRQDPGQGLRLIYYSQIVNDFQKGDIAEGYSVSREKKESFPLTVTSAQKNPTAFYLCASSPGQANQPQHFGDGTRLSIL.

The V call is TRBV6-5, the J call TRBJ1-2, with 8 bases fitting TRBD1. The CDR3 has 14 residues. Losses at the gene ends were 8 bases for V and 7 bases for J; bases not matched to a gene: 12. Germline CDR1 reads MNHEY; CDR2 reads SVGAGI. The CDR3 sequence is CASGQGLSFAGYTF. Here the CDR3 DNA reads TGTGCCAGCGGACAGGGTTTATCGTTCGCTGGCTACACCTTC.

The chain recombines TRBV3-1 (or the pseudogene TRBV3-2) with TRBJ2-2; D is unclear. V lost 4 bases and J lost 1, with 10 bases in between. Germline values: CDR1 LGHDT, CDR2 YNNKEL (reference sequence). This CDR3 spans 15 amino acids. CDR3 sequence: CASSLKTRNTGELFF. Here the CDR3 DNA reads TGTGCCAGCAGCCTTAAGACTCGGAACACCGGGGAGCTGTTTTTT.

The DNA for the CDR3 is TGTGCCACCGCCCGAGAGTCCCGGGACACTGAAGCTTTCTTT. The encoded protein is CATARESRDTEAFF. The chain combines TRBV2 with TRBJ1-1; D call uncertain. CDR3 size: 14 residues. The V and J ends lost 10 bases and 3 bases respectively, with 18 bases between them. Germline loops: CDR1 SNHLY, CDR2 FYNNEI.

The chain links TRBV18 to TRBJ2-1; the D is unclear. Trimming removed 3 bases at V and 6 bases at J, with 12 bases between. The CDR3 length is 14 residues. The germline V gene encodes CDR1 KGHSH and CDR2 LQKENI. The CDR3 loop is CASSPIGSPNEQFF. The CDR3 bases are TGTGCCAGCTCACCTATAGGTAGCCCCAATGAGCAGTTCTTC. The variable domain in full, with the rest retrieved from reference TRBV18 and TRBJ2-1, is NAGVMQNPRHLVRRRGQEARLRCSPMKGHSHVYWYRQLPEEGLKFMVYLQKENIIDESGMPKERFSAEFPKEGPSILRIQQVVRGDSAAYFCASSPIGSPNEQFFGPGTRLTVL.

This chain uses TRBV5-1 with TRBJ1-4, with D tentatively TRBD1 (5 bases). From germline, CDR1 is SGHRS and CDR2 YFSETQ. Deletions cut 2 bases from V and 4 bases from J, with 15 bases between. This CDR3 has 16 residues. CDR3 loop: CASSFGRGYGNEKLFF. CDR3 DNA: TGCGCCAGCAGCTTCGGGAGGGGATACGGTAATGAAAAACTGTTTTTT.

CDR3 DNA: TGTGCCAGCAGTGAAGCGCTGGGGGGAGCTCAGCCCCAGCATTTT. Translated: CASSEALGGAQPQHF. The J gene is TRBJ1-5, the V gene TRBV2; TRBD1 might be the D (5 bases). Germline V gene sequence: CDR1 SNHLY, CDR2 FYNNEI. This CDR3 is 15 amino acids long. V dropped 0 bases and J dropped 6 bases, with 12 bases sitting between them.

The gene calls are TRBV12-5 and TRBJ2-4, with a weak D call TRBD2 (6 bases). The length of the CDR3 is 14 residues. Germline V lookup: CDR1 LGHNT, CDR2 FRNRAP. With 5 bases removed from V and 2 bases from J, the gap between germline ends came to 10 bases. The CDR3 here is CASGPRGTKNIQYF. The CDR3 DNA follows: TGTGCTAGTGGTCCCCGCGGGACCAAAAACATTCAGTACTTC.

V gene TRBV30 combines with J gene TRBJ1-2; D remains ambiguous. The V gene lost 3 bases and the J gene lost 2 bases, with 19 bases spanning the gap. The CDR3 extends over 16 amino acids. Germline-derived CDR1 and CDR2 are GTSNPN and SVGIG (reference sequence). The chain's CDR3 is CAWSNVIGLLNYGYTF. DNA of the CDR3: TGTGCCTGGAGCAATGTAATTGGGCTGTTGAACTATGGCTACACCTTC.

The CDR3 sequence: CASTIWGGLEKLFF. The CDR3 nucleotides read TGTGCCAGCACTATTTGGGGGGGGTTAGAAAAACTGTTTTTT. This chain uses TRBV21-1 with TRBJ1-4. TRBV21-1 is an annotated pseudogene. The CDR3 covers 14 residues.

The CDR3 loop reads CASSLTDGGTQYF. CDR3 bases: TGTGCCAGCAGCTTGACCGACGGAGGTACGCAGTATTTT. The V and J genes are TRBV5-4 and TRBJ2-3; possibly TRBD2 for D (5 bases). Germline V gene sequence: CDR1 SGHNT, CDR2 YYREEE (reference sequence). The CDR3 runs 13 residues. Trimming removed 1 base from V and 8 bases from J, with 11 bases in between.

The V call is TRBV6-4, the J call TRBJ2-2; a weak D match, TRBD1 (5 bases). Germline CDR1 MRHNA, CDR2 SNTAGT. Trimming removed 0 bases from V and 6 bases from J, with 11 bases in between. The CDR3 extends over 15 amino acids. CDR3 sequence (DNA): TGTGCCAGCAGTGACTCGGTCAGGGCCCCCGGGGAGCTGTTTTTT. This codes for CASSDSVRAPGELFF.

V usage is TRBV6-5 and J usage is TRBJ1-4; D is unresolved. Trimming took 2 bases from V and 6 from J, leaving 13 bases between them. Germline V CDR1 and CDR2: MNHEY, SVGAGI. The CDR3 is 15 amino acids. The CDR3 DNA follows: TGTGCCAGCAGTTACGGAGGATGGAGGGATGAAAAACTGTTTTTT. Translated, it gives CASSYGGWRDEKLFF.

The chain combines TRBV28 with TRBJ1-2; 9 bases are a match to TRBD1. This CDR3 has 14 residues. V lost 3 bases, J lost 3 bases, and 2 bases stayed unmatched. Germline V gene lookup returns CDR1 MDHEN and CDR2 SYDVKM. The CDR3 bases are TGTGCCAGCAGTTTGACAGGGGGAGACTATGGCTACACCTTC. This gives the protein CASSLTGGDYGYTF.

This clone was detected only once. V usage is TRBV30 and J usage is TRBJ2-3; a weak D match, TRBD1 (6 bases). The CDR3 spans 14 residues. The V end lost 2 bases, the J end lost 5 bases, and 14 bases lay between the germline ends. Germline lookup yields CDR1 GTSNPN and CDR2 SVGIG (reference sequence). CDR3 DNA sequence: TGTGCCTGGAGTTCAGGGGCTCAGGGAGATACGCAGTATTTT. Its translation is CAWSSGAQGDTQYF.

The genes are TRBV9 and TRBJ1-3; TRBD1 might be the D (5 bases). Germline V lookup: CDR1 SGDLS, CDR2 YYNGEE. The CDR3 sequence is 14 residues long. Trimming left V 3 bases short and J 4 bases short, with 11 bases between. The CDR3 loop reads CASSAGTSGNTIYF. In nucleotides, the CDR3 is TGTGCCAGCAGCGCCGGGACTTCCGGAAACACCATATATTTT.

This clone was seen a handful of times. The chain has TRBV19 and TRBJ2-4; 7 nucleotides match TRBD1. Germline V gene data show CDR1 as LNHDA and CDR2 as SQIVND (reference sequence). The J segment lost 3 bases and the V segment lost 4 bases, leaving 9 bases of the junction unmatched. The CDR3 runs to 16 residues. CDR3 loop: CASSTRQGRGKNIQYF. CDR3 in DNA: TGTGCCAGTAGTACTAGACAGGGTAGGGGCAAAAACATTCAGTACTTC.

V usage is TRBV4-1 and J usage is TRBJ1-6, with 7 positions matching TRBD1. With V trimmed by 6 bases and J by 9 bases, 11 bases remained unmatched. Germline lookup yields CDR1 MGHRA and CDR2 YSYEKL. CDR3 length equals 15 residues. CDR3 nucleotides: TGCGCCAGCAGGCTGCTCGGGACAGTTGGTTCACCCCTCCACTTT. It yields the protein CASRLLGTVGSPLHF.

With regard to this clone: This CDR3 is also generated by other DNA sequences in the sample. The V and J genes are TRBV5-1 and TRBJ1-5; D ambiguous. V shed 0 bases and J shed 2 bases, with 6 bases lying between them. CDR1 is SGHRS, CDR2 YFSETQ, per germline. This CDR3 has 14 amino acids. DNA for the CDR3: TGCGCCAGCAGCTTGGAGGGAGGCAATCAGCCCCAGCATTTT. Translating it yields CASSLEGGNQPQHF.

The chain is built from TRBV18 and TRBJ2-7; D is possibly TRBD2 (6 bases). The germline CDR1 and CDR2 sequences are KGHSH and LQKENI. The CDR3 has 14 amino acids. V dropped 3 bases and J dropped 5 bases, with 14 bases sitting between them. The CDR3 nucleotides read TGTGCCAGCTCACCCGCGAGGGCTAGCGACGAGCAGTACTTC. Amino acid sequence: CASSPARASDEQYF.

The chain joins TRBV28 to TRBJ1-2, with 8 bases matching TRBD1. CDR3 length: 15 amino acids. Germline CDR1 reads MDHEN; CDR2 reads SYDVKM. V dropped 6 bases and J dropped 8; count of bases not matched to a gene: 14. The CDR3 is CASRKPDRDLQGYTF. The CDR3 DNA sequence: TGTGCCAGCAGGAAACCGGACAGGGACCTCCAGGGCTACACCTTC.

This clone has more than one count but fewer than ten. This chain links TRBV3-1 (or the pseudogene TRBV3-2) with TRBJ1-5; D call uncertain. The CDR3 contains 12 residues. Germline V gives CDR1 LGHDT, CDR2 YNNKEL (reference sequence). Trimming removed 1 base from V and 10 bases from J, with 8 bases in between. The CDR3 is CASSQGPQPQHF. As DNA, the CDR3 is TGTGCCAGCAGCCAAGGGCCCCAACCCCAGCATTTT.